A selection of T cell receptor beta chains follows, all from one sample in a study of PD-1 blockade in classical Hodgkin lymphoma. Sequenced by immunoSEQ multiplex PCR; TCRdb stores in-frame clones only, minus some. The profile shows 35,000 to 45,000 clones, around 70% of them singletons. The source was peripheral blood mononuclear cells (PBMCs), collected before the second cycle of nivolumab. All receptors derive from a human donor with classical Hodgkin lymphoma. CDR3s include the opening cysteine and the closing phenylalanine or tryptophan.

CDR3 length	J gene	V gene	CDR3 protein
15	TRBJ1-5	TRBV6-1	CATGILGGSNQPQHF
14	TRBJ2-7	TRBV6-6	CASSPGAHSYEQYF
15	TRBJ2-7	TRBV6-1	CASSVSGQGLYEQYF
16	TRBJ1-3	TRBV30	CASDRGTGFSGNTIYF
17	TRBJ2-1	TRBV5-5	CASSPGLAGSSYNEQFF
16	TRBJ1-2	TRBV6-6	CASSYEPERAVYGYTF
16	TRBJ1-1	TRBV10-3	CATLKGTGAAGTEAFF
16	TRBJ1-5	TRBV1	CTSSPPGQAIYQPQHF
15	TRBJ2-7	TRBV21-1	CASSKAEEGSYEQYF
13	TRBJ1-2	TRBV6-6	CASSRQGLYGYTF
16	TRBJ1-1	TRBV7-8	CASSPNLWPLNTEAFF
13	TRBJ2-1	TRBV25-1	CASTRQGLGEQFF
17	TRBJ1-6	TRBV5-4	CASSLGAGGSYNSPLHF
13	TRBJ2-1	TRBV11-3	CASSQGQGYEQFF
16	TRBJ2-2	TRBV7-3	CASSLTRDRRTGELFF
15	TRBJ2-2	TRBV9	CASSPRTTNTGELFF
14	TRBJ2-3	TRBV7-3	CASSLGTSTDTQYF
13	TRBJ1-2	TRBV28	CASTLLGGRGYTF
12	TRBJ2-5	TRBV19	CASSTGVETQYF
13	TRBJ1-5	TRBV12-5	CASGWGGNQPQHF
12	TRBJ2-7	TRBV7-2	CASSFPSYEQYF
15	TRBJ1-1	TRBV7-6	CASSLETGGLTEAFF
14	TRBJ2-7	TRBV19	CASSDRGGFHEQYF
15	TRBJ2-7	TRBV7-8	CASSLGGGAAYEQYF
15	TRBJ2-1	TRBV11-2	CASSSRGEGYNEQFF
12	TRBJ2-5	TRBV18	CASSPAGETQYF
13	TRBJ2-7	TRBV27	CASRRRSSYEQYF
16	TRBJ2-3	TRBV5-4	CASSPGGTSGRDTQYF
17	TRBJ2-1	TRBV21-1	CASSKPHRDRENNEQFF
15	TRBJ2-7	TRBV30	CAWRNPGQGLNEQYF
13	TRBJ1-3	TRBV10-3	CAIAGTSGNTIYF
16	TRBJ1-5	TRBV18	CASSPGQIYSNQPQHF
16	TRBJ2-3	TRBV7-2	CASSLARLAGGDTQYF
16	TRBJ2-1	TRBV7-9	CASSLPWDRRYNEQFF
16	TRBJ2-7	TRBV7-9	CASSVRGPRDHYEQYF
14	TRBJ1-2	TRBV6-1	CASRKNGQGVVYTF
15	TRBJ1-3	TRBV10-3	CAISDSQGAGNTIYF
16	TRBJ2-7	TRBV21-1	CASSKRAGTGCFEQYF
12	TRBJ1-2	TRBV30	CAWELGNYGYTF
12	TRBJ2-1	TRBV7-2	CASSHDLSGRFF
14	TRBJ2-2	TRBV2	CASSSQGVSGELFF
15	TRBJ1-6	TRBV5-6	CASSLPTGFDSPLHF
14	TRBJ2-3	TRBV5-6	CASSFQQGIDTQYF
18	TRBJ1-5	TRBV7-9	CASSDYGATGGREQPQHF
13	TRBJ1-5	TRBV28	CASSSVNNQPQHF
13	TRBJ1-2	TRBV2	CASSDIANYGYTF
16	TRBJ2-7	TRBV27	CASSLVWSKFSYEQYF